This T cell receptor (beta chain) was sequenced during a study of blood T cell repertoires in COVID-19. Study-wide background: Acute and convalescent COVID-19 samples came from the United States, Italy and Spain. PBMCs, B-cell-depleted T cells, or T cells provided the cDNA or gDNA that made up the material.

The authors' processing: Using reference gene primer amplification, nucleated cell counts were estimated. The data were produced by immunoSEQ multiplex PCR, yet TCRdb's version contains in-frame clones alone and is incomplete. That table furnishes V, J and clone size, whereas the DNA furnished D and trimming. The sample includes 95,000 to 150,000 clones, 90% of them seen just once. The CDR3 totals 14 residues. The V segment lost 0 bases and the J segment 6 bases; nucleotides outside the gene matches: 3. Germline assignment: CDR1 SGHKS and CDR2 YYEKEE (reference sequence). The sample was peripheral blood. The clonotype was recovered from a woman aged 55-70 years with COVID-19, enrolled during active disease. The rearrangement uses TRBV5-5 and TRBJ2-7; 10 bases agree with TRBD1. In DNA, the CDR3 is TGTGCCAGCAGCTTGGGACAGGGGGCCGTCGAGCAGTACTTC. Translated, it gives CASSLGQGAVEQYF.